A single sample gave rise to the 3 T cell receptor beta chains below, sequenced in a study of shared clonotypes between healthy human individuals. Libraries were prepared by immunoSEQ multiplex PCR; TCRdb keeps only in-frame clonotypes and omits some of them. The data hold around 700,000 clones, with roughly 78% observed a single time. The sample was memory CD4+ T cells sorted from blood. Specified subset: CD45RA-negative fraction. The source is a woman under 40 in good health.

The V call is TRBV7-8, the J call TRBJ1-2; D remains unclear. Trimming took off 5 bases at V and 2 bases at J, with 12 bases between the two ends. The CDR3 contains 14 residues. The germline V gene encodes CDR1 SGHVS and CDR2 FQNEAQ. The chain's CDR3 is CASSERGGNYGYTF. In DNA form, the CDR3 reads TGTGCCAGCAGCGAGCGGGGAGGAAACTATGGCTACACCTTC.

The chain has TRBV10-3 and TRBJ2-3; D gene unclear. The CDR3 totals 15 residues. Germline-derived CDR1 and CDR2 are ENHRY and SYGVKD. The V and J ends lost 5 bases and 0 bases respectively, with 12 bases between them. The CDR3 region has the DNA TGTGCCATCAGTATCCGGGCCACTAGCACAGATACGCAGTATTTT. It specifies CAISIRATSTDTQYF.

This clone was detected only a few times. V usage is TRBV11-2 and J usage is TRBJ2-2, with TRBD1 identical over 7 bases. Trimming at V came to 4 bases and at J to 7 bases, leaving 9 bases not matched to a gene. The CDR3 totals 15 residues. Germline V lookup: CDR1 SGHAT, CDR2 FQNNGV. The CDR3: CASSSRDRLVGELFF. CDR3 in DNA: TGTGCCAGCAGCTCCCGGGACAGACTCGTCGGGGAGCTGTTTTTT.